This TCR beta chain was recovered during a study of blood T cell repertoires in COVID-19. The overall study: Some COVID-19 samples were acute and others convalescent; all came from the United States, Italy and Spain. Nucleic acid was either cDNA or gDNA, and it came from T cells, B-cell-depleted T cells, or PBMCs.

V lost 5 bases, J lost 4 bases, and 4 bases stayed unmatched. Germline V gives CDR1 KGHDR, CDR2 SFDVKD. CDR3 length equals 15 residues. Seattle enrolled patients during active infection and tracked them longitudinally. The authors' processing: Amplifying reference gene primers gave estimates of nucleated cell counts. Assay: immunoSEQ multiplex PCR; the TCRdb copy retains only in-frame clones and omits some. The V and J calls and the clone size are those of that table, but D and trimming were determined from the DNA. The sample carries approximately 110,000 clones, around 85% recorded once. The specimen was peripheral blood. This rearrangement joins TRBV24-1 to TRBJ2-5; 12 nucleotides align to TRBD2. The sequence came from an elderly woman with COVID-19, enrolled during active disease. In DNA, the CDR3 is TGTGCCACCAGTGCTCCGGGACTAGCGGGAGAGACCCAGTACTTC. It translates to CATSAPGLAGETQYF.